The sequence of this TCR beta chain was determined in a study of blood T cell repertoires in COVID-19. Study overall: Material from acute and convalescent COVID-19 was sourced from the United States, Italy and Spain. Sources were T cells, B-cell-depleted T cells, or PBMCs; the material itself was cDNA or gDNA.

With V trimmed by 6 bases and J by 6 bases, 17 bases remained unmatched. Looked up from germline, CDR1 is SNHLY and CDR2 is FYNNEI. The CDR3 spans 16 residues. In the original workflow: Nucleated cell counts were estimated from reference gene primer amplification. Here immunoSEQ multiplex PCR was the method, and the copy in TCRdb shows in-frame clones only, minus some. V and J calls and clone size are copied from that table; D and trimming were computed from the DNA. The repertoire holds around 280,000 clones, around 87% seen once, with about 2% in the top ten. The specimen sequenced was peripheral blood. This receptor was taken from a woman aged 45 to 65 who had recovered from COVID-19. The chain has TRBV2 and TRBJ2-7, with TRBD2 matching over 7 bases. CDR3 protein: CASRRGGISSGGEQYF. Here the CDR3 DNA reads TGTGCCAGCAGGAGGGGAGGGATATCCAGTGGCGGCGAGCAGTACTTC.